This T cell receptor beta chain emerged from a study of blood T cells in healthy people across ages. The CDR3 is made up of 14 amino acids. V lost 3 bases and J lost 5, with 12 bases in between. Germline CDR1 and CDR2: SEHNR and FQNEAQ (reference sequence). Combining a sample-barcoded 5' primer with a J-beta primer mix, a second PCR ran for 7 to 11 cycles. TCRdb re-called the 5' RACE reads through MiXCR, storing one row per CDR3 protein. Of 1,300,000 or so distinct CDR3 sequences in the sample, roughly 60% were seen once. Turning to this clonotype: What it binds is not known.

General study results and limits: In long-lived donors, naive CD4+ cell counts and diversity exceeded those of aged donors.

The specimen sequenced was blood. J is TRBJ2-3 and V is TRBV7-9; perhaps TRBD1 as D (5 bases). The TCR originated in a man aged 18 to 29 in good health. The CDR3 reads CASSFTRVEDTQYF. DNA for the CDR3: TGTGCCAGCAGCTTTACCAGGGTGGAAGATACGCAGTATTTT.